Included here is one TCR beta chain sequence, with context. This clonotype showed up many times. Its target antigen remains unknown. Per-base quality was not reported, and no clone a single base away is much larger than it. Genomic DNA was used as template for profiling of TCR beta VDJ combinations and CDR3 sequences. An Illumina HiSeq 2000 was used for TCR repertoire sequencing. The authors processed their data as follows. Repertoire assessment relied on Simpson's diversity index, CDR3 size and DJ length profiles, and TRBV/TRBJ rearrangement plots. The immunodominant clone was defined as the most abundant DNA sequence in deep sequencing data. CDR3 amino acid sequences were screened for sharing across subjects and were compared with published repertoires and the VDJdb database. TCRdb took the public reads, trimmed them with fastp at Q25, ran MiXCR for clone calling and kept in-frame beta chains. Rows matching on CDR3 protein sequence are summarized as one entry with the most common DNA and genes. Here the V and J calls rest on TCRdb's processing, not on the authors' analysis. In all, the sample holds around 400,000 distinct CDR3 sequences, and about two thirds of those were seen once. Approximately 4% of the sample is in the top ten clones.

In the study, sorted CD4+ and CD8+ blood T cells from patients with severe aplastic anemia and from healthy subjects underwent deep sequencing of TCR repertoires. Ficoll-Paque density gradient centrifugation was used to isolate peripheral blood mononuclear cells. Before DNA was extracted, CD4+ and CD8+ T cells were sorted using either FACS or magnetic beads. This entry belongs to a study of CD8+CD57+ T cells in acquired aplastic anemia (dated by TCRdb to 2017 to 2018). In the study overall: DNA extracted from sorted CD4+ and CD8+ cells had a mean of approximately 3.3 ug, with a range of about 0.19 to 30 ug. An average of approximately 10 million reads for CD4+ cells and approximately 12 million reads for CD8+ cells was obtained from healthy donor samples.

V and J are truncated by 5 bases and 0 bases respectively, leaving an intervening sequence of 10 bases. The CDR3 has 14 amino acids, counting the end cysteine and phenylalanine. Only CDR3 DNA remains: 42 bases, in frame from the first base. The germline V gene (reference sequence) sets CDR1 to SEHNR and CDR2 to FQNEAQ. Beyond this particular receptor, the publication reports: No significant difference in CD8+ Simpson's diversity was found between patients and healthy controls (P=0.060). Roughly 29 CD8+ CDR3 sequences were found to be shared between patients and controls, but these sequences appeared to be highly expressed in patients and within the immunodominant clones of the patients.

The source material was sorted CD4+, CD8+, or CD8+CD57+ T cells (not recorded which) from PBMCs. This receptor chain uses TRBV7-9 and TRBJ1-1; the D segment could be TRBD1, given 5 matching bases. The receptor's source is a human donor in good health, serving as a control. The CDR3 protein is CASSKGTVNTEAFF. The sequenced DNA: TGTGCCAGCAGCAAGGGGACCGTGAACACTGAAGCTTTCTTT.